This TCR beta chain was profiled in a study of cytomegalovirus exposure and HLA in healthy donors. General study points: A prior analysis recorded that most TCR beta V segments were productive about 87% or about 30% of the time.

60 Vbeta and 13 Jbeta primers were used in PCR. Profiling relied on immunoSEQ multiplex PCR, and the TCRdb table lists in-frame clones only, not all of them. The sample lists 130,000 or so clones, 70% to 85% seen once, with roughly 1.9% in the top ten. Points on this clone: What it recognizes is unknown.

The CDR3 has 14 amino acids. V lost 9 bases to trimming and J lost 4 bases, with 15 bases between them. From germline, CDR1 is MNHEY and CDR2 SVGAGI. Sequenced sample: PBMCs. The V and J genes are TRBV6-5 and TRBJ1-4, with D maybe TRBD1 (5 bases). This receptor was identified in a woman in her forties in good health and CMV-seronegative. The DNA of the CDR3 is TGTGCCAGGGGAATAGACAGTAGTAATGAAAAACTGTTTTTT. Its translation: CARGIDSSNEKLFF.